The 27 T cell receptor beta chains listed next were all sequenced from one sample in a study of cytomegalovirus exposure and HLA in healthy donors. PCR was performed using 60 Vbeta and 13 Jbeta primers. TCRdb's table, derived via immunoSEQ multiplex PCR, lists solely in-frame clones and lacks some. The sample carries around 130,000 clones, approximately 65% recorded once. Sequenced sample: PBMCs. Receptors originate from a woman aged 55-75 years in good health and CMV-seronegative.

The rearrangement uses TRBV18 and TRBJ2-3, with TRBD1 as a possible D gene (5 bases). V was clipped by 2 bases and J by 4 bases, with 13 bases between them. Per germline, CDR1 KGHSH and CDR2 LQKENI. This CDR3 has 15 amino acids. The CDR3 loop reads CASSPDLGRADTQYF. The CDR3 DNA reads as TGTGCCAGCTCACCAGATTTGGGGCGAGCAGATACGCAGTATTTT.

V and J are TRBV6-5 and TRBJ1-1; D remains unclear. This CDR3 is 14 amino acids long. Trimming removed 4 bases at V and 6 bases at J, with 15 bases between. Germline lookup yields CDR1 MNHEY and CDR2 SVGAGI. The CDR3 DNA follows: TGTGCCAGCAGTTCAACCTCGGGAACTTCTGAAGCTTTCTTT. Translation gives CASSSTSGTSEAFF.

The chain couples TRBV12-5 to TRBJ1-1; possible D gene TRBD1, 6 bases. Germline lookup yields CDR1 LGHNT and CDR2 FRNRAP. Trimming took off 6 bases at V and 6 bases at J, with 20 bases between the two ends. This CDR3 spans 15 amino acids. CDR3 sequence reads: CASGPIAGGAAEAFF. The CDR3 DNA is TGTGCTAGTGGCCCAATAGCGGGGGGGGCTGCTGAAGCTTTCTTT.

V is TRBV5-1 and J is TRBJ1-4, with 8 positions matching TRBD1. CDR1 and CDR2 (germline): SGHRS, YFSETQ. This CDR3 comprises 14 residues. After removal of 4 bases from V and 8 bases from J, the junction contained 7 bases not matched to a gene. CDR3 residues: CASSQDRAGEKLFF. The CDR3 region has the DNA TGCGCCAGCAGCCAGGACAGGGCTGGGGAAAAACTGTTTTTT. Combining the CDR3 with reference TRBV5-1 and TRBJ1-4 gives the whole variable domain KAGVTQTPRYLIKTRGQQVTLSCSPISGHRSVSWYQQTPGQGLQFLFEYFSETQRNKGNFPGRFSGRQFSNSRSEMNVSTLELGDSALYLCASSQDRAGEKLFFGSGTQLSVL.

The chain recombines TRBV19 with TRBJ1-3, with D unresolved. CDR1 is LNHDA and CDR2 is SQIVND in the germline V gene (reference sequence). This CDR3 spans 15 amino acids. V dropped 4 bases and J dropped 8 bases, with 18 bases sitting between them. The CDR3 region has the DNA TGTGCCAGTAGTACGTGGCCCGACAAATCCCACACCATATATTTT. It yields the protein CASSTWPDKSHTIYF.

There are a few counts of this clone. The chain links TRBV29-1 to TRBJ2-1, with 11 bases matching TRBD1. Looked up from germline, CDR1 is SQVTM and CDR2 is ANQGSEA. V lost 6 bases to trimming and J lost 6 bases; unmatched junction nucleotides: 7. The CDR3 loop spans 14 amino acids. The CDR3 bases are TGCAGCGTCGCTGGACAGGGGGCGGCCAATGAGCAGTTCTTC. Translated, it gives CSVAGQGAANEQFF.

This clone was detected only once. The V and J genes are TRBV11-1 and TRBJ2-7; 10 bases map to TRBD1. This CDR3 comprises 14 residues. Trimming cost V 5 bases and J 2 bases; bases outside gene matches: 3. Germline V gene sequence: CDR1 SGHAT, CDR2 FQDESV (reference sequence). The CDR3 coding sequence is TGTGCCAGCAGCGCCGACAGGGGGCCCTACGAGCAGTACTTC. As protein: CASSADRGPYEQYF.

This clone turned up a few times. The rearrangement joins TRBV19 to TRBJ1-1, with TRBD1 matching 7 bases. The CDR3 loop spans 15 amino acids. Trimming removed 5 bases from V and 1 base from J; junction bases left unmatched: 7. The germline CDR1 and CDR2 sequences are LNHDA and SQIVND (reference sequence). CDR3 residues: CASSLDRRQNTEAFF. The CDR3 DNA sequence: TGTGCCAGTAGTCTGGACAGGAGACAGAACACTGAAGCTTTCTTT.

The rearrangement links TRBV7-3 to TRBJ2-3, with D unresolved. V lost 1 base to trimming and J lost 4 bases, with 9 bases between them. CDR1 SGHTA and CDR2 FQGTGA come from the germline V gene. The CDR3 runs to 14 residues. DNA for the CDR3: TGTGCCAGCAGCTTAATGGCGGCATCAGATACGCAGTATTTT. It specifies CASSLMAASDTQYF.

The J gene is TRBJ2-3, the V gene TRBV9; D may be TRBD2 (7 bases). CDR3 length: 16 residues. CDR1 is SGDLS, CDR2 YYNGEE, per germline. Trimming stripped 0 bases from V and 4 bases from J, with 15 bases between. Here the CDR3 DNA reads TGTGCCAGCAGCGTAGCTATGAGGGGGGGTGCAGATACGCAGTATTTT. Protein sequence: CASSVAMRGGADTQYF. The full variable domain, with the rest looked up from reference TRBV9 and TRBJ2-3, is DSGVTQTPKHLITATGQRVTLRCSPRSGDLSVYWYQQSLDQGLQFLIQYYNGEERAKGNILERFSAQQFPDLHSELNLSSLELGDSALYFCASSVAMRGGADTQYFGPGTRLTVL.

The rearrangement uses TRBV19 and TRBJ2-7; tentative D call: TRBD2 (5 bases). V gave up 6 bases and J gave up 0 bases, with 15 bases separating them. Per germline, CDR1 LNHDA and CDR2 SQIVND (reference sequence). The CDR3 is 15 residues long. In nucleotides, the CDR3 is TGTGCCAGTAGCCGGGGAGAACAGATCTCCTACGAGCAGTACTTC. Translation: CASSRGEQISYEQYF.

The sample holds a few counts of this clone. This sequence joins TRBV5-1 and TRBJ2-7; maybe TRBD2 (6 bases). The CDR3 length is 13 residues. CDR1 and CDR2 (germline): SGHRS, YFSETQ. Trimming stripped 4 bases from V and 2 bases from J, with 10 bases between. The CDR3 region has the DNA TGCGCCAGCAGCCCGGGCGGGACCTACGAGCAGTACTTC. Translation: CASSPGGTYEQYF.

The J gene is TRBJ2-1, the V gene TRBV7-3; 10 bases agree with TRBD2. Trimming cost V 5 bases and J 12 bases; bases outside gene matches: 10. Germline-derived CDR1 and CDR2 are SGHTA and FQGTGA. The CDR3 is made up of 14 amino acids. The CDR3 DNA sequence: TGTGCCAGCAGCCCCGGGGGACTAGCGTCTGGGCAGTTCTTC. It is translated as CASSPGGLASGQFF.

The V call is TRBV11-2, the J call TRBJ2-3; D might be TRBD2 (6 bases). The CDR3 runs to 15 residues. Germline V lookup: CDR1 SGHAT, CDR2 FQNNGV. Trimming took off 8 bases at V and 3 bases at J, with 18 bases between the two ends. This CDR3 reads CASGRLDLNTDTQYF. CDR3 DNA: TGTGCCAGCGGGCGACTAGATCTAAATACAGATACGCAGTATTTT.

This sequence joins TRBV4-3 and TRBJ2-3; TRBD2 aligns across 7 bases. CDR1 LGHNA and CDR2 YSLEER come from the germline V gene. The length of the CDR3 is 16 residues. Trimming took 2 bases from V and 8 from J; bases not matched to a gene: 13. CDR3 DNA: TGCGCCAGCAGCCAAAACCCTGCGGGGGTGGGAGGTACGCAGTATTTT. This codes for CASSQNPAGVGGTQYF.

The chain uses TRBV28 and TRBJ2-5; TRBD1 agrees at 8 bases. Per the germline V gene, CDR1 is MDHEN and CDR2 is SYDVKM. The CDR3 runs 17 residues. V lost 3 bases, J lost 2 bases, and 11 bases stayed unmatched. The CDR3 protein is CASSFNPRDRSQETQYF. The CDR3 DNA is TGTGCCAGCAGTTTTAATCCGCGGGACAGGAGTCAAGAGACCCAGTACTTC.

The chain links TRBV6-5 to TRBJ2-7, with TRBD2 as a possible D gene (6 bases). CDR1 is MNHEY and CDR2 is SVGAGI in the germline V gene. CDR3 size: 15 residues. The V and J ends lost 7 bases and 0 bases respectively, with 16 bases between them. CDR3 loop: CASKDTAGSSYEQYF. The CDR3 bases are TGTGCCAGCAAGGATACGGCGGGAAGCTCCTACGAGCAGTACTTC.

CDR3 nucleotide sequence: TGTGCCAGCAGCCGCCGTACTAGGCAAGAGACCCAGTACTTC. It yields the protein CASSRRTRQETQYF. The chain links TRBV5-4 to TRBJ2-5; weak D call: TRBD2 (5 bases). CDR1 and CDR2 (germline): SGHNT, YYREEE (reference sequence). CDR3 length: 14 amino acids. Trimming shortened V by 4 bases and J by 2 bases, and 12 bases separated the two germline ends.

Remarks on this clone: Mismatch with germline at one junction end may stem from a read error. The rearrangement joins TRBV7-9 to TRBJ1-6; TRBD1 matches at 7 bases. Germline CDR1 and CDR2: SEHNR and FQNEAQ (reference sequence). The CDR3 covers 14 residues. The CDR3 DNA sequence: TGTTCCAGCAGCTTAGGGACAGATAATTCACCCCTCCACTTT. This gives the protein CSSSLGTDNSPLHF.

The gene calls are TRBV7-2 and TRBJ2-1; D unresolved. V lost 7 bases and J lost 6, with 7 bases in between. The CDR3 is 11 residues long. Germline assignment: CDR1 SGHTA and CDR2 FQGNSA. CDR3 DNA sequence: TGTGCCAGCACCAACATCAATGAGCAGTTCTTC. Translated: CASTNINEQFF.

This clone was counted a few times. The chain has TRBV25-1 and TRBJ2-1, with D perhaps matching TRBD2 (6 bases). The germline V gene encodes CDR1 MGHDK and CDR2 SYGVNS. The CDR3 consists of 13 residues. V was trimmed by 7 bases and J by 7 bases, leaving 14 bases between them. The CDR3 is CASTFGGLNEQFF. As DNA, the CDR3 is TGTGCCAGCACCTTCGGGGGATTGAATGAGCAGTTCTTC.

The J gene is TRBJ2-7, the V gene TRBV6-1; D is perhaps TRBD1 (6 bases). CDR1 MNHNS and CDR2 SASEGT come from the germline V gene. This CDR3 spans 13 amino acids. The V end lost 8 bases, the J end lost 2 bases, and 13 bases lay between the germline ends. The CDR3 DNA sequence: TGTGCCAGCGTCGGACAGTCAACCTACGAGCAGTACTTC. It is translated as CASVGQSTYEQYF.

This clone was recorded a few times. This sequence joins TRBV4-2 and TRBJ2-5; D perhaps matches TRBD2 (5 bases). The CDR3 spans 14 residues. Germline V gene sequence: CDR1 LGHNA, CDR2 YNFKEQ. V lost 1 base and J 2 bases, leaving 8 bases between the germline ends. DNA of the CDR3: TGTGCCAGCAGCCAAGGTTGGACTCAAGAGACCCAGTACTTC. Translation: CASSQGWTQETQYF.

The sample holds a few counts of this clone. The chain recombines TRBV6-1 with TRBJ1-3, with D uncertain. V gave up 6 bases and J gave up 4 bases, with 10 bases separating them. Germline CDR1 reads MNHNS; CDR2 reads SASEGT. This CDR3 comprises 13 residues. CDR3 sequence (DNA): TGTGCCAGCAGACCGGGAGTCGGAAACACCATATATTTT. Protein product: CASRPGVGNTIYF.

V is TRBV4-2 and J is TRBJ2-1, with 9 bases identical to TRBD2. Trimming took 0 bases from V and 15 from J; bases not matched to a gene: 18. Germline CDR1 is LGHNA and CDR2 is YNFKEQ. This CDR3 region has 17 residues. The CDR3 nucleotides are TGTGCCAGCAGCCAAGACGCCCCGACCGGGACTAGCCCCATTCCGTTCTTC. Translating gives CASSQDAPTGTSPIPFF.

This chain links TRBV7-2 with TRBJ2-3; 12 bases agree with TRBD2. Trimming cost V 5 bases and J 1 base; bases outside gene matches: 4. The CDR3 covers 16 residues. Germline V gives CDR1 SGHTA, CDR2 FQGNSA. The CDR3 loop is CASSTRLAGGTDTQYF. The CDR3 DNA is TGTGCCAGCAGCACGAGACTAGCGGGGGGCACAGATACGCAGTATTTT.

The V and J genes are TRBV7-9 and TRBJ1-2; TRBD1 might be the D (6 bases). The CDR3 runs to 15 residues. Germline loops: CDR1 SEHNR, CDR2 FQNEAQ (reference sequence). The V end lost 0 bases, the J end lost 0 bases, and 8 bases lay between the germline ends. The CDR3 here is CASSLAKGANYGYTF. CDR3 coding DNA: TGTGCCAGCAGCTTAGCAAAGGGGGCTAACTATGGCTACACCTTC.